The clone carrying this TCR beta chain has a handful of counts. The CDR3 has 17 residues. With 6 bases clipped from V and 3 bases from J, the junction kept 7 bases outside the gene matches. Germline V CDR1 and CDR2: MNHEY, SMNVEV (reference sequence). Assay: immunoSEQ multiplex PCR; the TCRdb copy retains only in-frame clones and omits some. Of approximately 38,000 clones listed, less than 90% are singletons. These data originate in a study of graft-versus-host responses after intestinal transplantation. Study-wide background: Grafts were multivisceral, liver-intestinal, or isolated intestinal.

The sequence derives from a human patient who received an intestinal transplant, so some T cells may come from the graft donor. Specimen: PBMCs, collected approximately 1,000 days after transplant. The chain combines TRBV27 with TRBJ2-1, with 14 bases aligning to TRBD2. CDR3 in DNA: TGTGCCAGCAGAGGGACTAGCGGGGGAACACTCTACAATGAGCAGTTCTTC. It translates to CASRGTSGGTLYNEQFF.